This T cell receptor beta chain was sequenced for a study of blood T cell repertoires in COVID-19. Background on the study: Sites in the United States, Italy and Spain provided acute and convalescent COVID-19 samples. PBMCs, B-cell-depleted T cells, or T cells provided the cDNA or gDNA that made up the material.

Germline V gene sequence: CDR1 MDHEN, CDR2 SYDVKM. This CDR3 is 14 amino acids long. Trimming stripped 2 bases from V and 2 bases from J, with 9 bases between. As originally analysed: Reference gene primer amplification in the assay estimated nucleated cell counts. Data came from immunoSEQ multiplex PCR; TCRdb stores just in-frame clones and leaves some out. V and J calls and clone size are those listed in that table; D and trimming were worked out from the DNA. In the table there are some 99,000 clones, about 86% of which are singletons. Material for sequencing was peripheral blood. This chain uses TRBV28 with TRBJ1-2; possible D gene TRBD1, 5 bases. This receptor was obtained from a woman aged 55-69 years in a cohort sampled during active or convalescent COVID-19. The CDR3 region is CASSLGADNYGYTF. DNA for the CDR3: TGTGCCAGCAGTTTAGGGGCGGACAACTATGGCTACACCTTC.